One T cell receptor (beta chain) is described in this entry. This entry belongs to a study of identifying expanded T cells in peripheral blood. The CDR3 extends over 16 amino acids. J gave up 1 base and V 5 bases, and 8 bases lay outside the gene matches. Germline CDR1 reads LNHDA; CDR2 reads SQIVND (reference sequence). The assay was immunoSEQ multiplex PCR, and TCRdb's table has in-frame clones only and misses some. Of approximately 120,000 clones in the sample, less than 90% were seen once. Sequenced sample: blood. This receptor was taken from a person aged 18 to 70 in good health. The chain uses TRBV19 and TRBJ2-7; TRBD1 agrees at 10 bases. CDR3 loop: CASSPQGTGASYEQYF. CDR3 DNA: TGTGCCAGTAGTCCCCAGGGGACAGGGGCTTCCTACGAGCAGTACTTC.